This TCR beta chain was retrieved from a study of OX40 agonist ivuxolimab in advanced cancers. Study as a whole: Six ivuxolimab dose levels, 0.01 to 10 mg/kg, were given intravenously every 2 weeks. With a range of roughly 20 to 85, age averaged about 59 years, and about 83% were male.

V lost 5 bases and J 2 bases, leaving 13 bases between the germline ends. CDR1 is MNHNY, CDR2 SVGAGI, per germline (reference sequence). The CDR3 runs 16 residues. Study findings and constraints: The study found among the lowest clonal expansion in partial responders at 0.1-3.0 mg/kg.

Assay: immunoSEQ multiplex PCR; the TCRdb copy retains only in-frame clones and omits some. The sample holds 85,000 to 100,000 clones, 94% seen once. For this clone: Its target is unknown.

The clonotype originates from an adult with an advanced solid tumor such as melanoma, head and neck, liver or kidney cancer. This sequence joins TRBV6-6 and TRBJ2-6, with D possibly TRBD1 on 8 matching bases. The sequences come from CD4+ or CD8+ T cells sorted from blood, collected in a trial of the OX40 agonist ivuxolimab. The CDR3 protein is CASSHTGGAGANVLTF. In DNA, the CDR3 is TGTGCCAGCAGTCATACAGGGGGGGCTGGGGCCAACGTCCTGACTTTC.